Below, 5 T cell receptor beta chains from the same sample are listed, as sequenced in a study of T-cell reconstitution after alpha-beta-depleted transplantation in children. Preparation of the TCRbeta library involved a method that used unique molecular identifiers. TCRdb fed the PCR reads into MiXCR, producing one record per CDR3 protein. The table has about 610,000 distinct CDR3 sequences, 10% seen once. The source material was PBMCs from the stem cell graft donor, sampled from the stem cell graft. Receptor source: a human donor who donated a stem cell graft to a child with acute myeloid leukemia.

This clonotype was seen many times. The CDR3 DNA sequence: TGTGCCACCAGCCAAAGGAGGGGATCGGAAGCTTTCTTT. Protein sequence: CATSQRRGSEAFF. V usage is TRBV15 and J usage is TRBJ1-1; tentative D call: TRBD1 (5 bases). The V end lost 5 bases, the J end lost 8 bases, and 15 bases lay between the germline ends. The CDR3 is 13 residues long. CDR1 LNHNV and CDR2 YYDKDF come from the germline V gene (reference sequence).

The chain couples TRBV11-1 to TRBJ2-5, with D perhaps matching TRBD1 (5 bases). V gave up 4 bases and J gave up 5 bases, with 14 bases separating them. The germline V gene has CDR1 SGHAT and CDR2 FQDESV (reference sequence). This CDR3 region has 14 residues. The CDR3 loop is CASSYSWGRETQYF. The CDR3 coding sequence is TGTGCCAGCAGCTATTCCTGGGGCAGGGAGACCCAGTACTTC.

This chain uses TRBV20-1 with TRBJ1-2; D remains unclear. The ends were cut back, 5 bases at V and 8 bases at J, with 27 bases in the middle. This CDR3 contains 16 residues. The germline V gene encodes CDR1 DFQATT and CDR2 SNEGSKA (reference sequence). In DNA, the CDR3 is TGCAGTGCTCCTCCATCGGTACAGATACTACCCTGGGGCTACACCTTC. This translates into CSAPPSVQILPWGYTF.

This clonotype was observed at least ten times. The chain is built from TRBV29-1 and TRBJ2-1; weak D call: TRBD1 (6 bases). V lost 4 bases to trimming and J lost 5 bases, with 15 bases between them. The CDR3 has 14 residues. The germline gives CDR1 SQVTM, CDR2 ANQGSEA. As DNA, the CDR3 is TGCAGCGTTGGACGGGCCAGGGGTGACAATGAGCAGTTCTTC. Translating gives CSVGRARGDNEQFF.

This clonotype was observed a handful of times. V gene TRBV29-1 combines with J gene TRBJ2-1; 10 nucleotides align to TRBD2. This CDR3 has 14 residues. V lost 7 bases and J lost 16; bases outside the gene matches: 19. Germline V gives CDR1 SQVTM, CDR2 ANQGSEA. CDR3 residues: CSGKVAGGPFAQFF. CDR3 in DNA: TGCAGCGGCAAAGTAGCGGGAGGCCCCTTTGCGCAATTCTTC.